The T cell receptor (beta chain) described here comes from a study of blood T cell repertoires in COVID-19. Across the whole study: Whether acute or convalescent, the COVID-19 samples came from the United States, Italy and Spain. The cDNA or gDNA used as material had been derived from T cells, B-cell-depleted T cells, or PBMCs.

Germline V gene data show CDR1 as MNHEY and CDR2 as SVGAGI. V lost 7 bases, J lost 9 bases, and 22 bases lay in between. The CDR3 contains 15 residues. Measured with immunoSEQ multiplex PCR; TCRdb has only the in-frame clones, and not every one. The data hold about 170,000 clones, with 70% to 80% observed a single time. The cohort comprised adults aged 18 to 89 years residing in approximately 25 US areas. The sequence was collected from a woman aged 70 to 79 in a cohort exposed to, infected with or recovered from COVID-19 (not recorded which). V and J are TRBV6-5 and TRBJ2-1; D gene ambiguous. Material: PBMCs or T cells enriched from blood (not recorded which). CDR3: CASNLGAWRLREQFF. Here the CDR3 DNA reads TGTGCCAGCAACCTCGGCGCGTGGAGACTTCGTGAGCAGTTCTTC.